These 17 T cell receptor beta chains share one sample of origin, sequenced in a study of graft-versus-host responses after intestinal transplantation. This table comes from immunoSEQ multiplex PCR, and its TCRdb copy is limited to in-frame clones, with some not included. The sample lists approximately 77,000 clones, roughly nine tenths seen once, with under 0.4% in the top ten. What these receptors recognize is not known. This specimen consisted of unstimulated CD4+ T cells sorted from spleen or lymph node cells, obtained before intestinal transplant. The receptors shown here come from a human donor who received an intestinal transplant.

The CDR3 region has the DNA TGCAGCGTCCGACAGGAGAACTATGGCTACACCTTC. It translates to CSVRQENYGYTF. The rearrangement uses TRBV29-1 and TRBJ1-2; D possibly corresponds to TRBD1 (6 bases). CDR1 and CDR2 from the germline V gene are SQVTM and ANQGSEA. V was trimmed by 6 bases and J by 2 bases, leaving 10 bases between them. The CDR3 has 12 residues.

The J gene is TRBJ2-2, the V gene TRBV5-1, with 8 bases identical to TRBD1. Trimming took 0 bases from V and 3 from J; bases not matched to a gene: 7. In germline, CDR1 is SGHRS, CDR2 YFSETQ. The CDR3 has 17 residues. The CDR3 region is CASSLVSRGLYTGELFF. CDR3 DNA: TGCGCCAGCAGCTTGGTCTCCAGGGGGCTTTACACCGGGGAGCTGTTTTTT.

The chain links TRBV5-4 to TRBJ2-1; 9 bases align to TRBD1. Germline V gene data show CDR1 as SGHNT and CDR2 as YYREEE (reference sequence). V was pared by 4 bases and J by 8 bases, with 10 bases of the junction left unmatched. This CDR3 spans 15 amino acids. The CDR3 protein is CASSRGTGNQDEQFF. The CDR3 bases are TGTGCCAGCAGCCGAGGGACAGGGAATCAAGATGAGCAGTTCTTC.

The V gene is TRBV2, the J gene TRBJ1-4; 7 nucleotides agree with TRBD1. The J segment lost 8 bases and the V segment lost 7 bases, leaving 4 bases of the junction unmatched. The CDR3 runs 12 residues. Germline values: CDR1 SNHLY, CDR2 FYNNEI. The CDR3 region is CASNGQEEKLFF. Written as DNA, the CDR3 is TGTGCCAGCAACGGACAGGAAGAAAAACTGTTTTTT.

Only a few counts were recorded for this clone. V gene TRBV5-6 combines with J gene TRBJ1-2; D is ambiguous. The V end was cut by 4 bases, the J end by 3 bases, with 16 bases between. The germline V gene has CDR1 SGHDT and CDR2 YYEEEE. The CDR3 consists of 15 residues. CDR3 bases: TGTGCCAGCAGCAGGCGGCGGCGGCAAGACTATGGCTACACCTTC. Encoded protein: CASSRRRRQDYGYTF.

The rearrangement joins TRBV6-5 to TRBJ2-5, with D possibly matching TRBD2 (7 bases). This CDR3 has 15 amino acids. The V and J ends lost 0 bases and 7 bases respectively, with 15 bases between them. CDR1 is MNHEY and CDR2 is SVGAGI in the germline V gene. The CDR3: CASSYSRGGGGTQYF. The CDR3, as DNA: TGTGCCAGCAGTTACTCGAGGGGGGGAGGGGGGACCCAGTACTTC.

In DNA form, the CDR3 reads TGTGCCAGCGGTCGGCCTAGCGGGGGGGCCGAGACCCAGTACTTC. This encodes CASGRPSGGAETQYF. The V gene is TRBV7-9, the J gene TRBJ2-5; 12 nucleotides agree with TRBD2. This CDR3 has 15 amino acids. V was clipped by 8 bases and J by 5 bases; unmatched bases: 9. From germline, CDR1 is SEHNR and CDR2 FQNEAQ (reference sequence).

The V gene is TRBV4-1, the J gene TRBJ2-1, with 8 bases that match TRBD2. The length of the CDR3 is 16 residues. CDR1 and CDR2 from the germline V gene are MGHRA and YSYEKL. The V gene end was trimmed by 4 bases and the J gene end by 0 bases; junction bases not matched to a gene: 5. The CDR3 DNA follows: TGCGCCAGCAGCCTTAGCGGGACTAGCTCCTACAATGAGCAGTTCTTC. It yields the protein CASSLSGTSSYNEQFF.

This chain connects TRBV9 to TRBJ2-3; D is perhaps TRBD1 (6 bases). The germline V gene encodes CDR1 SGDLS and CDR2 YYNGEE. The CDR3 is 15 residues long. Trimming removed 4 bases at V and 1 base at J, with 13 bases between. CDR3 region: CASSLRDIGTDTQYF. The CDR3 DNA reads TGTGCCAGCAGCCTACGGGACATCGGCACAGATACGCAGTATTTT.

The gene calls are TRBV6-1 and TRBJ1-5; 8 bases are shared with TRBD1. CDR3 length: 14 residues. The germline V gene has CDR1 MNHNS and CDR2 SASEGT. V lost 2 bases, J lost 7 bases, and 4 bases stayed unmatched. This chain's CDR3 is CASSEQGANQPQHF. The CDR3 DNA sequence: TGTGCCAGCAGTGAACAGGGGGCTAACCAGCCCCAGCATTTT.

This chain links TRBV5-4 with TRBJ2-7; D might be TRBD1 (6 bases). CDR1 and CDR2 (germline): SGHNT, YYREEE (reference sequence). The CDR3 sequence is 14 residues long. The ends were cut back, 5 bases at V and 3 bases at J, with 15 bases in the middle. Here the CDR3 reads CASRRDKGIYEQYF. CDR3 nucleotides: TGTGCCAGCAGACGGGACAAGGGTATCTACGAGCAGTACTTC. The whole variable domain, filled in from reference TRBV5-4 and TRBJ2-7, reads ETGVTQSPTHLIKTRGQQVTLRCSSQSGHNTVSWYQQALGQGPQFIFQYYREEENGRGNFPPRFSGLQFPNYSSELNVNALELDDSALYLCASRRDKGIYEQYFGPGTRLTVT.

V is TRBV7-2 and J is TRBJ1-2; possible D gene TRBD1, 6 bases. CDR3 length equals 15 residues. The germline CDR1 and CDR2 sequences are SGHTA and FQGNSA. Trimming left V 5 bases short and J 3 bases short, with 16 bases between. In DNA, the CDR3 is TGTGCCAGCAGCCCCGCCGGACAGCGATACTATGGCTACACCTTC. As protein: CASSPAGQRYYGYTF.

The chain employs TRBV9 and TRBJ2-3; no reliable D call. Germline V CDR1 and CDR2: SGDLS, YYNGEE. V lost 0 bases, J lost 0 bases, and 8 bases lay in between. The CDR3 runs to 15 residues. The CDR3 sequence is CASSVGVSSTDTQYF. CDR3 in DNA: TGTGCCAGCAGCGTAGGCGTATCTAGCACAGATACGCAGTATTTT. The full variable domain, in which reference TRBV9 and TRBJ2-3 provide the parts outside the CDR3, is DSGVTQTPKHLITATGQRVTLRCSPRSGDLSVYWYQQSLDQGLQFLIQYYNGEERAKGNILERFSAQQFPDLHSELNLSSLELGDSALYFCASSVGVSSTDTQYFGPGTRLTVL.

The V and J genes are TRBV7-2 and TRBJ2-7, with D perhaps matching TRBD1 (6 bases). The CDR3 length is 15 residues. V was cut by 5 bases and J by 2 bases, with 16 bases left in between. Germline V lookup: CDR1 SGHTA, CDR2 FQGNSA. The CDR3 loop reads CASSPFTGPTYEQYF. As DNA, the CDR3 is TGTGCCAGCAGCCCGTTCACAGGGCCCACCTACGAGCAGTACTTC.

V is TRBV7-2 and J is TRBJ2-7; TRBD2 matches 7 bases. The CDR3 has 14 residues. Germline V gene sequence: CDR1 SGHTA, CDR2 FQGNSA. J lost 1 base, V lost 5 bases, and 5 bases had no gene match. The DNA of the CDR3 is TGTGCCAGCAGCCCCCGGGACTATTCCTACGAGCAGTACTTC. Amino acids: CASSPRDYSYEQYF.

V usage is TRBV19 and J usage is TRBJ2-3; maybe TRBD1 (5 bases). Trimming took 3 bases from V and 0 from J, leaving 16 bases between them. This CDR3 is built from 17 residues. The germline gives CDR1 LNHDA, CDR2 SQIVND (reference sequence). In nucleotides, the CDR3 is TGTGCCAGTAGTATGGGTTCACAGGTTTCTAGCACAGATACGCAGTATTTT. It codes for CASSMGSQVSSTDTQYF.

This clone was observed once. This rearrangement joins TRBV6-5 to TRBJ2-7, with a possible D match to TRBD2 (5 bases). Germline-derived CDR1 and CDR2 are MNHEY and SVGAGI. The CDR3 runs 15 residues. V was trimmed by 4 bases and J by 2 bases, leaving 15 bases between them. In DNA form, the CDR3 reads TGTGCCAGCAGTTCCCGCTTACTAGGTACCTACGAGCAGTACTTC. Translating it yields CASSSRLLGTYEQYF.